The 24 T cell receptor beta chains below all came from one sample that was sequenced in a study of OX40 agonist ivuxolimab in advanced cancers. TCRdb's copy holds only in-frame clones and misses some; the assay was immunoSEQ multiplex PCR. The sample records 50,000 to 70,000 clones, over 80% being singletons. This specimen consisted of CD4+ or CD8+ T cells sorted from blood, obtained in a trial of the OX40 agonist ivuxolimab. Source of these receptors: an adult with an advanced solid tumor such as melanoma, head and neck, liver or kidney cancer.

This rearrangement joins TRBV29-1 to TRBJ1-2; 7 bases line up with TRBD1. The CDR3 is 14 residues long. Trimming cost V 6 bases and J 2 bases; bases outside gene matches: 9. Per germline, CDR1 SQVTM and CDR2 ANQGSEA. Here the CDR3 reads CSVAPGQTNYGYTF. DNA of the CDR3: TGCAGCGTCGCTCCGGGACAGACAAACTATGGCTACACCTTC.

V gene TRBV28 combines with J gene TRBJ1-5; tentatively, D is TRBD1 (5 bases). V was cut by 2 bases and J by 2 bases, with 13 bases left in between. Germline V CDR1 and CDR2: MDHEN, SYDVKM. The length of the CDR3 is 16 residues. In nucleotides, the CDR3 is TGTGCCAGCAGTTTACTCTGGCAGGGAGGCAATCAGCCCCAGCATTTT. Translation: CASSLLWQGGNQPQHF.

This sequence joins TRBV28 and TRBJ2-3; D gene uncertain. This CDR3 has 14 residues. Trimming took off 5 bases at V and 2 bases at J, with 11 bases between the two ends. From germline, CDR1 is MDHEN and CDR2 SYDVKM. The CDR3 DNA is TGTGCCAGCAGTCCGTTGGAGACCACAGATACGCAGTATTTT. This translates into CASSPLETTDTQYF.

This clone was counted once. The J gene is TRBJ1-1, the V gene TRBV7-2; D ambiguous. V shed 3 bases and J shed 1 base, with 6 bases lying between them. The CDR3 is 13 residues long. The V gene's germline CDR1 is SGHTA and CDR2 FQGNSA. CDR3 loop: CASSFTRNTEAFF. The DNA for the CDR3 is TGTGCCAGCAGCTTCACTAGGAACACTGAAGCTTTCTTT.

V is TRBV30 and J is TRBJ1-5; 10 bases are shared with TRBD1. The CDR3 loop spans 15 amino acids. V lost 1 base to trimming and J lost 7 bases; unmatched junction nucleotides: 7. The germline CDR1 and CDR2 sequences are GTSNPN and SVGIG (reference sequence). The CDR3 nucleotides read TGTGCCTGGAGTGCCGGGACAGGGGACCGCCAGCCCCAGCATTTT. It yields the protein CAWSAGTGDRQPQHF.

V usage is TRBV6-5 and J usage is TRBJ1-1, with D perhaps matching TRBD1 (5 bases). V lost 5 bases, J lost 1 base, and 14 bases lay in between. CDR3 length: 15 residues. Germline assignment: CDR1 MNHEY and CDR2 SVGAGI. CDR3 coding DNA: TGTGCCAGCAGTCCCCTTGGGACGGCGAACACTGAAGCTTTCTTT. Translated: CASSPLGTANTEAFF.

This clone was seen a few times. The chain is built from TRBV4-3 and TRBJ2-1; D remains unclear. This CDR3 is 15 amino acids long. CDR1 is LGHNA and CDR2 is YSLEER in the germline V gene. The V end lost 0 bases, the J end lost 3 bases, and 9 bases lay between the germline ends. CDR3 sequence reads: CASSQDRALYNEQFF. The CDR3 nucleotides are TGCGCCAGCAGCCAAGATCGGGCTCTCTACAATGAGCAGTTCTTC.

The sample holds a few counts of this clone. The chain couples TRBV30 to TRBJ1-1; TRBD1 might be the D (5 bases). CDR1 and CDR2 (germline): GTSNPN, SVGIG (reference sequence). There are 14 residues in the CDR3. V lost 1 base and J 5 bases, leaving 14 bases between the germline ends. The CDR3 reads CAWSEGLKGTEAFF. The CDR3, as DNA: TGTGCCTGGAGTGAGGGCTTAAAGGGGACTGAAGCTTTCTTT.

This rearrangement joins TRBV25-1 to TRBJ1-2, with D uncertain. Between the trimmed V and J ends, which lost 8 bases and 13 bases, there was a span of 17 bases. The germline CDR1 and CDR2 sequences are MGHDK and SYGVNS. The CDR3 contains 11 residues. CDR3 in amino acids: CASEMSTVLTF. In nucleotides, the CDR3 is TGTGCCAGCGAAATGTCCACCGTGCTCACCTTC.

This clone was counted a few times. V usage is TRBV30 and J usage is TRBJ2-3; D may be TRBD1 (5 bases). This CDR3 has 13 residues. CDR1 and CDR2 from the germline V gene are GTSNPN and SVGIG (reference sequence). The germline V and J ends were trimmed by 3 bases and 4 bases, with 11 bases remaining between them. CDR3 sequence reads: CAWSPGSPDTQYF. CDR3 bases: TGTGCCTGGAGCCCAGGGTCCCCAGATACGCAGTATTTT.

This chain links TRBV29-1 with TRBJ2-7; 10 bases align to TRBD1. V dropped 4 bases and J dropped 4; count of bases not matched to a gene: 13. Germline V lookup: CDR1 SQVTM, CDR2 ANQGSEA. The CDR3 is 16 residues long. Here the CDR3 reads CSVGYWGTGEGYEQYF. The CDR3 DNA is TGCAGCGTTGGATATTGGGGGACAGGGGAGGGTTACGAGCAGTACTTC.

V gene TRBV28 combines with J gene TRBJ1-5; TRBD1 matches at 8 bases. The length of the CDR3 is 13 residues. Looked up from germline, CDR1 is MDHEN and CDR2 is SYDVKM. The trim removed 6 bases at V and 7 bases at J, leaving 5 bases unmatched. CDR3 region: CASSRTGRQPQHF. The CDR3 bases are TGTGCCAGCAGCCGGACAGGGAGGCAGCCCCAGCATTTT.

V gene TRBV2 combines with J gene TRBJ2-1; tentatively, D is TRBD1 (7 bases). The CDR3 is 11 amino acids. V shed 11 bases and J shed 5 bases, with 10 bases lying between them. Germline CDR1 reads SNHLY; CDR2 reads FYNNEI. This CDR3 is CAGGTDNEQFF. CDR3 DNA sequence: TGTGCCGGAGGGACAGACAATGAGCAGTTCTTC.

This clone was recorded once. V usage is TRBV5-6 and J usage is TRBJ2-2, with 7 bases matching TRBD1. Germline assignment: CDR1 SGHDT and CDR2 YYEEEE. CDR3 length: 14 amino acids. V was pared by 5 bases and J by 1 base, with 2 bases of the junction left unmatched. CDR3 in DNA: TGTGCCAGCAGAAGGACAGGGAACACCGGGGAGCTGTTTTTT. Translating gives CASRRTGNTGELFF.

The genes are TRBV19 and TRBJ2-3; D gene uncertain. Germline loops: CDR1 LNHDA, CDR2 SQIVND (reference sequence). The CDR3 sequence is 13 residues long. Trimming shortened V by 11 bases and J by 0 bases, and 12 bases separated the two germline ends. CDR3 amino acids: CASAPRSTDTQYF. In DNA form, the CDR3 reads TGTGCCTCCGCCCCCCGCAGCACAGATACGCAGTATTTT.

Points on this clone: The junction shows a germline mismatch at one end, possibly a read error. The chain carries TRBV7-2 and TRBJ2-3; 11 bases align to TRBD2. The CDR3 totals 17 residues. Looked up from germline, CDR1 is SGHTA and CDR2 is FQGNSA. CDR3 region: CASRLELTSGEVDTQYF. For the CDR3, the DNA is TGTGCCAGCAGGTTAGAGTTGACTAGCGGGGAGGTAGATACGCAGTATTTT.

This clone showed up just a few times. The genes are TRBV4-2 and TRBJ1-5, with TRBD1 as a possible D gene (5 bases). This CDR3 has 15 amino acids. Germline values: CDR1 LGHNA, CDR2 YNFKEQ. Trimming left V 0 bases short and J 6 bases short, with 12 bases between. As DNA, the CDR3 is TGTGCCAGCAGCCAAGAAGCCAGGGTAGGTCAGCCCCAGCATTTT. It codes for CASSQEARVGQPQHF.

This clone was counted only a few times. The genes are TRBV30 and TRBJ1-1, with TRBD1 as a possible D gene (6 bases). The CDR3 length is 15 residues. The V end lost 7 bases, the J end lost 5 bases, and 23 bases lay between the germline ends. Germline V CDR1 and CDR2: GTSNPN, SVGIG (reference sequence). The CDR3, as DNA: TGTGCCTCCTTCGATACAGGGAGACGCGTGACTGAAGCTTTCTTT. Its protein is CASFDTGRRVTEAFF.

This clone was seen a few times. This rearrangement joins TRBV21-1 to TRBJ2-3; TRBD2, the table's D call, lacks a check against the DNA. TRBV21-1 is classified as a pseudogene. There are 16 residues in the CDR3. The CDR3 DNA follows: TGTGCCAGCAGCAAAGCAGCTGATAGCGGCACAGATACGCAGTATTTT. Translation: CASSKAADSGTDTQYF.

The chain joins TRBV2 to TRBJ2-1; D tentatively reads TRBD1 or TRBD2 (5 bases each). From germline, CDR1 is SNHLY and CDR2 FYNNEI. There are 13 residues in the CDR3. V gave up 10 bases and J gave up 2 bases, with 12 bases separating them. CDR3 coding DNA: TGTGCCATCAACCAGGGAGCCTACAATGAGCAGTTCTTC. Protein product: CAINQGAYNEQFF.

This clone was seen a few times. This sequence joins TRBV5-4 and TRBJ1-2; no clear D gene. The CDR3 contains 14 residues. V lost 0 bases and J lost 4, with 10 bases in between. CDR1 and CDR2 (germline): SGHNT, YYREEE (reference sequence). The CDR3 DNA follows: TGTGCCAGCAGCTTGGCAGCGCCTAGCTATGGCTACACCTTC. Its translation: CASSLAAPSYGYTF.

The chain links TRBV11-3 to TRBJ1-6, with a tentative D call TRBD1 (6 bases). The CDR3 covers 14 residues. Germline V lookup: CDR1 SGHNT, CDR2 YENEEA. V lost 4 bases, J lost 8 bases, and 12 bases lay in between. The CDR3 spells CASSSGQLDSPLHF. The CDR3 nucleotides read TGTGCCAGCAGCTCAGGACAGTTAGATTCACCCCTCCACTTT.

The J gene is TRBJ2-7, the V gene TRBV7-3; no clear D gene. The V end lost 2 bases, the J end lost 4 bases, and 15 bases lay between the germline ends. From germline, CDR1 is SGHTA and CDR2 FQGTGA. The CDR3 has 15 amino acids. CDR3 sequence (DNA): TGTGCCAGCAGCTTAGCCAAGAACCAAAGGTACGAGCAGTACTTC. Its translation: CASSLAKNQRYEQYF.

The V gene is TRBV4-1, the J gene TRBJ2-5, with D perhaps being TRBD1 or TRBD2 (5 bases each). Per the germline V gene, CDR1 is MGHRA and CDR2 is YSYEKL. This CDR3 contains 17 residues. The germline V and J ends were trimmed by 0 bases and 4 bases, with 18 bases remaining between them. CDR3 region: CASSQERAQGVRETQYF. DNA for the CDR3: TGCGCCAGCAGCCAAGAAAGAGCGCAGGGAGTGAGAGAGACCCAGTACTTC.